This T cell receptor beta chain was sequenced during a study of T cells in Graves' hyperthyroidism and ophthalmopathy. Study results and caveats: Ophthalmopathy and stable hyperthyroidism were separated by a 13 V-J model. Ophthalmopathy got predicted by the model a median about 6.7 months before its onset.

There are many counts of this clonotype. Its antigen is unknown. TCR beta CDR3 regions were amplified from RNA transcripts. TCR CDR3 regions were first amplified by RT-PCR with HTBI primers. TCRdb independently ran MiXCR on the multiplex PCR reads; one entry per CDR3 protein. In the table there are about 740,000 distinct CDR3 sequences, approximately 14% of which are singletons. Trimming at V came to 5 bases and at J to 0 bases, leaving 4 bases not matched to a gene. The germline V gene has CDR1 SEHNR and CDR2 FQNEAQ (reference sequence). This CDR3 region has 16 residues. The definition of stable Graves' hyperthyroidism was no ophthalmopathy progression within 18 months. Not enrolled were patients with uncontrolled infection, other autoimmune disease, pregnancy or lactation.

Specimen: blood. This TCR derives from a woman younger than 30 with Graves' hyperthyroidism. This chain links TRBV7-9 with TRBJ2-6, with 7 bases aligning to TRBD1. In DNA, the CDR3 is TGTGCCAGCAGCAGGGACAGCTTCTCTGGGGCCAACGTCCTGACTTTC. It specifies CASSRDSFSGANVLTF.